This is a list of T cell receptor beta chains from one sample in a study of blood T cells in healthy people across ages. Each CDR3 protein gets one entry after TCRdb re-called the 5' RACE reads with MiXCR. Among more than 1,400,000 distinct CDR3 sequences listed, 42% were seen once. Sequencing was performed on blood. These receptors were collected from a woman younger than 35 in good health. Both conserved end residues are part of each CDR3. The D gene is left open where the match is weak. The listing skips clone size in some rows; elsewhere it reads once, few, many or a size class.

size	D	V	J	CDR3	DNA
.	.	TRBV10-3	TRBJ2-1	CAISDPGVGNEQFF	TGTGCCATCAGTGACCCGGGAGTGGGCAATGAGCAGTTCTTC
few	.	TRBV20-1	TRBJ1-2	CSARDQAVYGYTF	TGCAGTGCTAGAGATCAGGCAGTCTATGGCTACACCTTC
.	TRBD2	TRBV2	TRBJ2-5	CASLAGRETQYF	TGTGCCAGCCTAGCGGGAAGGGAGACCCAGTACTTC
.	TRBD1	TRBV5-1	TRBJ2-1	CASSSGGRGNEQFF	TGCGCCAGCAGCTCAGGGGGCAGGGGGAATGAGCAGTTCTTC
.	TRBD1	TRBV27	TRBJ1-5	CASSSRTGIANNQPQHF	TGTGCCAGCAGTTCAAGGACAGGGATTGCAAACAATCAGCCCCAGCATTTT
many	TRBD2	TRBV7-3	TRBJ2-3	CASSSGGTTDTQYF	TGTGCCAGCAGCTCGGGGGGAACCACAGATACGCAGTATTTT
few	.	TRBV6-5	TRBJ2-3	CASSQARGRTDTQYF	TGTGCCAGCAGTCAAGCCCGGGGGCGCACAGATACGCAGTATTTT
.	TRBD2	TRBV20-1	TRBJ2-3	CSAGPPGLAVPDTQYF	TGCAGTGCTGGACCACCGGGACTAGCGGTCCCAGATACGCAGTATTTT
.	TRBD1	TRBV7-8	TRBJ2-7	CASGPHYSGTGGSYEQYF	TGTGCCAGCGGGCCCCACTACTCCGGGACAGGGGGCTCCTACGAGCAGTACTTC
.	TRBD2	TRBV14	TRBJ2-7	CASSPGRDSVGSYEQYF	TGTGCCAGCAGCCCGGGGAGGGACTCGGTAGGATCCTACGAGCAGTACTTC
.	TRBD2	TRBV7-2	TRBJ2-3	CASSLVSAGGLGDTQYF	TGTGCCAGCAGCTTAGTCTCAGCGGGAGGTCTGGGTGATACGCAGTATTTT
.	TRBD2	TRBV12-3/TRBV12-4	TRBJ2-5	CASSLKPSGYQETQYF	TGTGCCAGCAGTTTAAAGCCTAGCGGGTACCAAGAGACCCAGTACTTC
.	.	TRBV12-3/TRBV12-4	TRBJ2-1	CASINARSSYNEQFF	TGTGCCAGCATTAACGCCAGAAGCTCCTACAATGAGCAGTTCTTC
.	TRBD2	TRBV20-1	TRBJ2-3	CSANARAGASYTQYF	TGCAGTGCGAACGCTCGGGCGGGAGCTTCATATACGCAGTATTTT